The clone carrying this TCR beta chain appeared a few times. Its antigen is unknown. The entry originates in a study of T cell repertoires in cytomegalovirus infection. Whole-study context: Public TCR beta signatures provided an indication of both CMV infection and a matching HLA type. Study-wide points: The study found HLA-C-restricted CMV-specific TCR beta clonotypes dominating the ex vivo response.

TCRdb re-derived calls from the reads in MiXCR, one entry per CDR3 protein. Here the sample spans 160,000 or so distinct CDR3 sequences, 20% to 30% being singletons. Sequenced input: PBMCs. The receptor's source is a human donor in good health (CMV status not recorded). Some clones in this sample may be carry-over from other donors' samples.

CDR3 amino acids: CASSYRGDEQYF. The CDR3 DNA reads TGTGCCAGCAGCTACAGGGGCGACGAGCAGTACTTC. This sequence joins TRBV7-6 and TRBJ2-7; 7 nucleotides agree with TRBD1. The length of the CDR3 is 12 residues. Germline loops: CDR1 SGHVS, CDR2 FNYEAQ. With V trimmed by 4 bases and J by 5 bases, 2 bases remained unmatched.